This TCR beta chain is from a study of identifying expanded T cells in peripheral blood. CDR1 is SNHLY and CDR2 is FYNNEI in the germline V gene. The ends were cut back, 7 bases at V and 7 bases at J, with 28 bases in the middle. The CDR3 runs 17 residues. TCRdb's copy holds only in-frame clones and misses some; the assay was immunoSEQ multiplex PCR. The sample has tens of thousands of clones; over 80% are singletons. This chain joins TRBV2 and TRBJ1-2; D may be TRBD1 (6 bases). This TCR derives from a person aged 18-69 years in good health. The sequenced material came from blood. The DNA for the CDR3 is TGTGCCAGCACCCTGGGGACAATCAGGACCCTTAGGCCTGGCTACACCTTC. It encodes CASTLGTIRTLRPGYTF.